The clone carrying this T cell receptor (beta chain) is a singleton in its sample. Enrolment of Seattle patients took place during active infection, and they were followed longitudinally. This sample was taken from a study of blood T cell repertoires in COVID-19. Background on the study: COVID-19 samples from acute and convalescent phases originated in the United States, Italy and Spain.

In the original workflow: Estimation of nucleated cell counts was performed using reference gene primer amplification. The protocol was immunoSEQ multiplex PCR, while the TCRdb copy is restricted to in-frame clones and leaves out a portion. The V and J calls and clone size come from that table; D and trimming were worked out from the DNA. The sample includes roughly 230,000 clones, around 84% of them seen just once. The length of the CDR3 is 14 residues. Germline lookup yields CDR1 SGHRS and CDR2 YFSETQ. Deletions cut 5 bases from V and 1 base from J, with 12 bases between. What was sequenced was peripheral blood. The sequence came from a woman aged 80 or older with COVID-19, enrolled during active disease. The rearrangement joins TRBV5-1 to TRBJ1-1; TRBD1 might be the D (5 bases). CDR3 nucleotide sequence: TGCGCCAGCAGGAGTACAACAGGGAACACTGAAGCTTTCTTT. Its translation is CASRSTTGNTEAFF. Drawing the rest from reference TRBV5-1 and TRBJ1-1, the complete variable domain is KAGVTQTPRYLIKTRGQQVTLSCSPISGHRSVSWYQQTPGQGLQFLFEYFSETQRNKGNFPGRFSGRQFSNSRSEMNVSTLELGDSALYLCASRSTTGNTEAFFGQGTRLTVV.